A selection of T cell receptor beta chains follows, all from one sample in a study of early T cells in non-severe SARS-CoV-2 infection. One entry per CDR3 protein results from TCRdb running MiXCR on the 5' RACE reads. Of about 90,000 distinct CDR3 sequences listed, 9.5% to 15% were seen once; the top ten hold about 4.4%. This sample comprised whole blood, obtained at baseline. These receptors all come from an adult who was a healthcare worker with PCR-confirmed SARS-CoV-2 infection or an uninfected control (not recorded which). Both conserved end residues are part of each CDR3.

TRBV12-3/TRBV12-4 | CASSRDYLYEQYF
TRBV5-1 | CASSSQVGGETQYF
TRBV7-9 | CASSSTGPYNEQFF
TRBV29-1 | CSSTGMNTEAFF
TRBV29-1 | CSVVVLDTQYF
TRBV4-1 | CASSQEGNVYGYTF
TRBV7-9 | CASSRIVTNEKLFF
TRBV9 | CASSGDWSSYNSPLHF
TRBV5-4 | CASSLGQISGGARDTQYF
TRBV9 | CASSDALGQTSPLHF
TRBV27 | CASSPLGEKLFF
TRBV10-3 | CAVGLAGDEQYF
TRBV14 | CASSQDILLAGPYEQYF
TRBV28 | CASSSPQASAVTDTQYF
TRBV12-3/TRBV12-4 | CANSLGFYEQYF
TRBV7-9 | CASSSGQTLWYGYTF
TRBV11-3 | CASLETNTGELFF
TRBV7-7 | CASSLQPLAAGETQYF
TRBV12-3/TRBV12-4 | CASSPQVFTDTQYF
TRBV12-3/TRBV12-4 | CASTPRRGLAKNIQYF
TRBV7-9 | CASSFRDRGGSGANVLTF
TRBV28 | CASSLSQSPLHF
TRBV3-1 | CASSQPSPDTQYF
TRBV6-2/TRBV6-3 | CASSYRTGAYEQYF
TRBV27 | CASSERRNEQFF
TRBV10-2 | CASRGGTNTDTQYF
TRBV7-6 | CASSLVPSGSTDTQYF
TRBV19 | CASSIRTISPNGEQFF
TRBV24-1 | CATSIAGGISYNEQFF
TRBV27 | CASSLTSITDTQYF
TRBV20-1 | CSATWDGGPQETQYF
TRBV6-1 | CASSEVIRDRLHF
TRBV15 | CATSRDLLTPEQFF
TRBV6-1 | CASSAGTANNEQFF
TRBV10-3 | CATAGAGGAVNGYTF
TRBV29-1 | CSVGQKGPYEQYF
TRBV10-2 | CASSESKGVTGNEQFF
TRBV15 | CATRQGATGYTF
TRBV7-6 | CASSLATQTGASYEQYF
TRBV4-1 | CASSQARGPIDRLHF
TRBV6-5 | CASRHRGNTEAFF
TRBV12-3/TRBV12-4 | CASSLGVGNSPLHF
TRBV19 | CASSIDRGADYANYGYTF
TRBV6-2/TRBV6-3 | CASSSGPDRNQPQHF
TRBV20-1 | CSARRGAPDTQYF
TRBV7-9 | CASSLPGAHGANVLTF
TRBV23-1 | CASSQRDTQYF
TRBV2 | CASTQGVPASYEQYF
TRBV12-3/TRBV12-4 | CASSWMAGGRSYEQYF
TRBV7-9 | CASSLAGPAEANEQFF
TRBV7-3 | CASSLSGSLPYEQYF
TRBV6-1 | CASCRDPVNTEAFF
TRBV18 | CASSPGLHSEKLFF
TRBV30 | CAGVGGPGTQYF